These T cell receptor beta chains were read from a single sample in a study of graft-versus-host responses after intestinal transplantation. Data came from immunoSEQ multiplex PCR; TCRdb stores just in-frame clones and leaves some out. The repertoire consists of about 88,000 clones, with roughly 92% occurring once and the leading ten covering roughly 0.3%. For these receptors, no antigen is known. The source material was unstimulated CD4+ T cells sorted from spleen or lymph node cells, sampled before intestinal transplant. The receptor set was obtained from a human donor who received an intestinal transplant. CDR3s include the opening cysteine and the closing phenylalanine or tryptophan.

V	length	J	CDR3
TRBV15	14	TRBJ2-1	CATSRDKGNNEQFF
TRBV10-3	15	TRBJ2-2	CAISESEMLAGELFF
TRBV28	16	TRBJ2-7	CASSLKSRHLIYEQYF
TRBV30	14	TRBJ1-1	CAWRPHRGIAEAFF
TRBV19	15	TRBJ2-7	CASSPQGVPGYEQYF
TRBV27	15	TRBJ1-1	CASSNPGQGNTEAFF
TRBV6-5	11	TRBJ1-2	CASRQSYGYTF
TRBV19	15	TRBJ2-2	CASRRARRNTGELFF
TRBV6-6	14	TRBJ2-7	CASSYSEGPYEQYF
TRBV18	14	TRBJ1-2	CASSLQDRGHGYTF
TRBV4-2	14	TRBJ1-3	CASSQEHSGNTIYF
TRBV30	14	TRBJ1-1	CAWSEPGTVIEAFF
TRBV13	14	TRBJ2-1	CASLLQRSLNEQFF
TRBV10-3	16	TRBJ2-5	CAISEFQQGIQETQYF
TRBV7-9	14	TRBJ2-5	CASRGTGRKETQYF
TRBV5-6	18	TRBJ2-1	CASMARVFLKRHYNEQFF
TRBV19	15	TRBJ2-2	CASSIGRAGTGELFF
TRBV5-1	17	TRBJ2-7	CASSFGASGSSSYEQYF
TRBV10-2	14	TRBJ2-7	CASSDLDRRSEQYF
TRBV2	15	TRBJ1-1	CASSARGQGSTEAFF
TRBV11-3	14	TRBJ2-1	CASSAGSSYNEQFF
TRBV25-1	16	TRBJ2-1	CASSEVGILSYNEQFF
TRBV5-1	15	TRBJ1-4	CASSLAGTGAEKLFF
TRBV5-1	15	TRBJ2-3	CASSLSGRSTDTQYF
TRBV5-4	15	TRBJ1-4	CASSTMQGGNEKLFF
TRBV5-1	20	TRBJ2-4	CASSLGPGTGMRRAKNIQYF
TRBV6-6	16	TRBJ2-2	CASSHSGSANTGELFF
TRBV6-5	16	TRBJ1-4	CASSYSYTGGNEKLFF
TRBV6-5	14	TRBJ1-5	CASTSLTGGTPQHF
TRBV4-2	20	TRBJ2-1	CASSQVGVAGALSSYNEQFF
TRBV6-1	15	TRBJ1-3	CASSEDRGLGNTIYF
TRBV5-4	16	TRBJ2-2	CASSYQNIRETGELFF
TRBV5-1	12	TRBJ2-3	CASSPSTDTQYF
TRBV19	15	-	CASSIDRGSSYEQYF
TRBV5-6	15	TRBJ2-5	CASSFRQGMFETQYF
TRBV30	17	TRBJ2-3	CAWSLLAGGGPTDTQYF
TRBV28	17	TRBJ1-1	CASSLPGQFAQNTEAFF
TRBV5-1	17	TRBJ2-3	CASSGRRRSISQDTQYF
TRBV21-1	15	TRBJ1-6	CASSKVRRRHSPLHF
TRBV12-5	17	TRBJ1-1	CASGSERAGQGNAEAFF
TRBV27	15	TRBJ1-2	CASSSPGQGNYGYTF
TRBV14	15	TRBJ2-7	CASSQRLAGLVEQYF
TRBV6-5	14	TRBJ2-7	CASSSGQVSYEQYF
TRBV19	16	TRBJ2-3	CASSTVGLAGGDTQYF
TRBV7-3	14	TRBJ2-2	CASSKGANTGELFF
TRBV19	14	TRBJ2-1	CASSSGSHYNEQFF
TRBV7-8	13	TRBJ2-7	CASSLFGAGEQYF
TRBV19	14	TRBJ1-4	CASSLQPTNEKLFF
TRBV7-8	16	TRBJ1-4	CASSLAVGGGDEKLFF
TRBV7-8	15	TRBJ2-7	CASSLDEGHWNEQYF
TRBV27	16	TRBJ2-7	CASSAGPGRGSYEQYF
TRBV30	11	TRBJ2-1	CAGGPRNEQFF
TRBV6-5	15	TRBJ2-1	CASSTTGTGEVEQFF
TRBV2	14	TRBJ2-1	CASSLGGPVYEQFF
TRBV1	16	TRBJ2-4	CTSSPRDRGIWDIQYF
TRBV6-5	14	TRBJ2-1	CASSRGRGFDEQFF